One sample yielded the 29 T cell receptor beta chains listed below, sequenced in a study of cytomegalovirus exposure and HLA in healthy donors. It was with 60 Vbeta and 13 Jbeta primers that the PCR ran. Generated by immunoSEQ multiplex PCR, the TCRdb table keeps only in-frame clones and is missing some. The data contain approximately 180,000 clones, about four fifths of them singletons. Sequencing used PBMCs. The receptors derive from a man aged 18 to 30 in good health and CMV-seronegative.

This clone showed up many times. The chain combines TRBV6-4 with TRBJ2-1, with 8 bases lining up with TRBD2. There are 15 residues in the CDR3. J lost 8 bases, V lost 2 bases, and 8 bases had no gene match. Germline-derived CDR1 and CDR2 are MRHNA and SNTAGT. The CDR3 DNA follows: TGTGCCAGCAGTGACCGGGGGGGAAGTGTAGATGAGCAGTTCTTC. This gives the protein CASSDRGGSVDEQFF.

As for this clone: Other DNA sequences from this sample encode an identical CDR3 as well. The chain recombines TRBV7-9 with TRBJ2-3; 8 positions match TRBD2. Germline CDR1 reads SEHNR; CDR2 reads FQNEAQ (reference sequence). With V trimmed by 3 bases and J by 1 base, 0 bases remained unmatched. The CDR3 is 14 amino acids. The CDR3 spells CASSLTSGTDTQYF. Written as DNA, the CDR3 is TGTGCCAGCAGCTTGACTAGCGGCACAGATACGCAGTATTTT.

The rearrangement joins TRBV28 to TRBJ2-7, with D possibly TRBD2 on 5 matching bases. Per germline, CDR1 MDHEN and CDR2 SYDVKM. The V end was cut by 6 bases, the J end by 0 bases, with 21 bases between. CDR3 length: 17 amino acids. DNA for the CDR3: TGTGCCAGCAGGGGAGTAATTCGCTTGGCCCCCTCCTACGAGCAGTACTTC. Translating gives CASRGVIRLAPSYEQYF.

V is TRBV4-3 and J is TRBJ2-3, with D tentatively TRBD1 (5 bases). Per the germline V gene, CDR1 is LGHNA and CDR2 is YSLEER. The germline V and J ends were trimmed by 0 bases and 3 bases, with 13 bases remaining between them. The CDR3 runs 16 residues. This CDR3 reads CASSQDRVGATDTQYF. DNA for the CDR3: TGCGCCAGCAGCCAAGATCGGGTAGGGGCGACAGATACGCAGTATTTT.

The CDR3 nucleotides are TGTGCCTGGAGTCAAGGGCAGGGTCAGCCCCAGCATTTT. It specifies CAWSQGQGQPQHF. This rearrangement joins TRBV30 to TRBJ1-5; TRBD1 is a possible D gene (5 bases). The V end was cut by 2 bases, the J end by 6 bases, with 11 bases between. Germline V gives CDR1 GTSNPN, CDR2 SVGIG (reference sequence). The CDR3 covers 13 residues.

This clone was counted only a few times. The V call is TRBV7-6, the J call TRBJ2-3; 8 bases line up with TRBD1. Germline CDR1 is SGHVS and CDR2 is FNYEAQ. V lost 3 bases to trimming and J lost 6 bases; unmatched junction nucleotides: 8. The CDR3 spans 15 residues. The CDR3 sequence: CASSFMPGQEDTQYF. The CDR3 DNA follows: TGTGCCAGCAGCTTCATGCCGGGACAGGAGGATACGCAGTATTTT.

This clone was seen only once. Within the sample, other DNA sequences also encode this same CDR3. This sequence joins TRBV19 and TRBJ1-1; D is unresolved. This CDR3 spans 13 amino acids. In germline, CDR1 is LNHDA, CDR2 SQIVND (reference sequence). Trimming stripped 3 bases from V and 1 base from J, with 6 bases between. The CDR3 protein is CASSISGNTEAFF. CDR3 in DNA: TGTGCCAGTAGTATCAGTGGGAACACTGAAGCTTTCTTT.

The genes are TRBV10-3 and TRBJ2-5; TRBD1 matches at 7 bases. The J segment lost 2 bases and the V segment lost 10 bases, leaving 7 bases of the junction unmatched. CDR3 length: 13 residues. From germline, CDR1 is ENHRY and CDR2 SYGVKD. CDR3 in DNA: TGTGCCACCCAGGGACAGCAACAAGAGACCCAGTACTTC. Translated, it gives CATQGQQQETQYF.

The CDR3 region is CASSSIDSGRVNEQYF. The CDR3 region has the DNA TGTGCCAGCAGCAGTATTGATAGCGGGAGGGTTAACGAGCAGTACTTC. The J gene is TRBJ2-5, the V gene TRBV7-9; 11 nucleotides line up with TRBD2. The J call may not be correct, given that the DNA end is closer to TRBJ2-7. The CDR3 loop spans 16 amino acids. The V gene's germline CDR1 is SEHNR and CDR2 FQNEAQ (reference sequence).

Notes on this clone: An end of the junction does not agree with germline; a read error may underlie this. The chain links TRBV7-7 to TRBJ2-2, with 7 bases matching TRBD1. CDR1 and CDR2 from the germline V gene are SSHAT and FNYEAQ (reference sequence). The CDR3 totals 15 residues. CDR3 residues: CASSSRQGGTGELFF. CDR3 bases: TGTGCTAGCAGCAGTCGACAGGGCGGCACCGGGGAGCTGTTTTTT.

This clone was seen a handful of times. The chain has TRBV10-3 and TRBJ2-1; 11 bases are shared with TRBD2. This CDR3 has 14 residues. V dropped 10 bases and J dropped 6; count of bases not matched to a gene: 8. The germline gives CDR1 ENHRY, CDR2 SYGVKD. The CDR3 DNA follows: TGTGCCACCAAGAGTAGCGGGGGGGCCAATGAGCAGTTCTTC. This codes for CATKSSGGANEQFF.

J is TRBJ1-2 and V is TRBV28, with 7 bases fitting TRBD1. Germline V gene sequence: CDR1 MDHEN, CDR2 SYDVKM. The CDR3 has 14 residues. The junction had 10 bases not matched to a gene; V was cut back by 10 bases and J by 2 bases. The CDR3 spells CAIGTASPNYGYTF. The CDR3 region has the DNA TGTGCCATCGGGACAGCATCTCCGAACTATGGCTACACCTTC.

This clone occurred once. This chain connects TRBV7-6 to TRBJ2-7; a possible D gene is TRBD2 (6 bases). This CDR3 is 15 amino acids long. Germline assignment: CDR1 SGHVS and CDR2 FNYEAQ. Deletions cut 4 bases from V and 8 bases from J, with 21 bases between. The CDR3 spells CASSSTGSGPYQQYF. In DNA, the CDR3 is TGTGCCAGCAGCTCCACCGGTAGCGGCCCTTACCAGCAGTACTTC.

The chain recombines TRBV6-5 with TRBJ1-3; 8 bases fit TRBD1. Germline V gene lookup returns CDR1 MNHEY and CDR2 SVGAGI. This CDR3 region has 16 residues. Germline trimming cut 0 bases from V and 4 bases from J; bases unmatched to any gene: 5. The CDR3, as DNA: TGTGCCAGCAGTTACTCTGGGCAGGGGGCAGGAAACACCATATATTTT. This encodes CASSYSGQGAGNTIYF.

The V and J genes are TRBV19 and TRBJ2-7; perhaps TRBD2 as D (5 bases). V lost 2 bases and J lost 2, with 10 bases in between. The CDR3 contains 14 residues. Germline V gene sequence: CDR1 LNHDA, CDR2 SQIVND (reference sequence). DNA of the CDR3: TGTGCCAGTAGTATACGAGGGATCACCTACGAGCAGTACTTC. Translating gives CASSIRGITYEQYF.

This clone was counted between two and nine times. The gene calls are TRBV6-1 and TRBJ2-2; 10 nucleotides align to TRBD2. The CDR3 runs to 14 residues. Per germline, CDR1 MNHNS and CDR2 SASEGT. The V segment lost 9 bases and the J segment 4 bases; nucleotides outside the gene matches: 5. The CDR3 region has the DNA TGTGCCAGTAGCGGGGGGCCAACCACCGGGGAGCTGTTTTTT. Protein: CASSGGPTTGELFF.

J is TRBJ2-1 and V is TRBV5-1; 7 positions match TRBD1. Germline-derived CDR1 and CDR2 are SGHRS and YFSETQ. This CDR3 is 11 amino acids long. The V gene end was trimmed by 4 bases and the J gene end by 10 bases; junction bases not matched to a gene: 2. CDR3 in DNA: TGCGCCAGCAGCCTGGACAGGGAGCAGTTCTTC. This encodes CASSLDREQFF.

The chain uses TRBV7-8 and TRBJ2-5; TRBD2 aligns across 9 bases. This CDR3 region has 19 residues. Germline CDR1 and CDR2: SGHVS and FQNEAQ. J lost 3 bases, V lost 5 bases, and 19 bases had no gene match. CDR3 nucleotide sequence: TGTGCCAGCAGCCCAACCCGCAGGGGTAGCGGGAGACGGGAAGAGACCCAGTACTTC. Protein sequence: CASSPTRRGSGRREETQYF.

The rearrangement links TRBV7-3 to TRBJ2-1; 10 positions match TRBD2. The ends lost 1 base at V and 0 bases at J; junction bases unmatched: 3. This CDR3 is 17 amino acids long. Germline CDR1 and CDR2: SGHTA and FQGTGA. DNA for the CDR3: TGTGCCAGCAGCTTAATAGCTAGCGGGAGCTCCTACAATGAGCAGTTCTTC. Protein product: CASSLIASGSSYNEQFF.

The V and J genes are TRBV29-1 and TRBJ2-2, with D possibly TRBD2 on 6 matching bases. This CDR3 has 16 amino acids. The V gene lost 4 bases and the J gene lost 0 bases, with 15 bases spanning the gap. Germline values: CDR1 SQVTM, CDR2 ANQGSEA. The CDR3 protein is CSVARGMLTNTGELFF. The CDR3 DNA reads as TGCAGCGTTGCGCGGGGAATGTTGACGAACACCGGGGAGCTGTTTTTT.

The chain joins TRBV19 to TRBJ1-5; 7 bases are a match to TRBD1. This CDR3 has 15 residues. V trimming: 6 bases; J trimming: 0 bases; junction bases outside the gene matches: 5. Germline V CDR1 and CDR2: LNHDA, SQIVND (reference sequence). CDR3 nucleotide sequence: TGTGCCAGTAGCCTCGGGACAGTTAGCAATCAGCCCCAGCATTTT. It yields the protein CASSLGTVSNQPQHF.

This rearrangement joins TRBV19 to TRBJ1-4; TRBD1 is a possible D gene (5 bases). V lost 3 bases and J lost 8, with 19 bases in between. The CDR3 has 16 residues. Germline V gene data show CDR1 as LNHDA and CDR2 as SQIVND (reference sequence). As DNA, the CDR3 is TGTGCCAGTAGTATGGGGCCCGAATTGGGATACGAAAAACTGTTTTTT. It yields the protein CASSMGPELGYEKLFF.

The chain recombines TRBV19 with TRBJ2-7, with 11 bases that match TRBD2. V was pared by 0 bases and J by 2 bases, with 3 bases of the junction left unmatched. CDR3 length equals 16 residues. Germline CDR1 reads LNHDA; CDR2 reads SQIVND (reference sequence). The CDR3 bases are TGTGCCAGTAGTATAGATCTGACTAGCGGGGCCTACGAGCAGTACTTC. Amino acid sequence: CASSIDLTSGAYEQYF. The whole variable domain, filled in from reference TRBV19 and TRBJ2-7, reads DGGITQSPKYLFRKEGQNVTLSCEQNLNHDAMYWYRQDPGQGLRLIYYSQIVNDFQKGDIAEGYSVSREKKESFPLTVTSAQKNPTAFYLCASSIDLTSGAYEQYFGPGTRLTVT.

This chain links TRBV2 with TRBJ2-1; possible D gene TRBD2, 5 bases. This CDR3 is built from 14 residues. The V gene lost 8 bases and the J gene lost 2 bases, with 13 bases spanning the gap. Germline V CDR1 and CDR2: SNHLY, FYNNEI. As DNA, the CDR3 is TGTGCCAGCGTCCCTTTAGCGACCTACAATGAGCAGTTCTTC. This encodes CASVPLATYNEQFF.

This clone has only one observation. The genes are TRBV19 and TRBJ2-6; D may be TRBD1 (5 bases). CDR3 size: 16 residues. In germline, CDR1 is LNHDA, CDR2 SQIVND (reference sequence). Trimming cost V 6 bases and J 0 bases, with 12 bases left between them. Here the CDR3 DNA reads TGTGCCAGTAGCCCTTGGGGCAGCTCTGGGGCCAACGTCCTGACTTTC. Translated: CASSPWGSSGANVLTF.

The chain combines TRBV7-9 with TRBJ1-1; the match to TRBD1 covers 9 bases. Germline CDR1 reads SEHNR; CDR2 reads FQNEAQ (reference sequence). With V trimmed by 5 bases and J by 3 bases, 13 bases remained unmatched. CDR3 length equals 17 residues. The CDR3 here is CASSPRTGVWFDTEAFF. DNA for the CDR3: TGTGCCAGCAGCCCCCGGACAGGGGTATGGTTCGACACTGAAGCTTTCTTT.

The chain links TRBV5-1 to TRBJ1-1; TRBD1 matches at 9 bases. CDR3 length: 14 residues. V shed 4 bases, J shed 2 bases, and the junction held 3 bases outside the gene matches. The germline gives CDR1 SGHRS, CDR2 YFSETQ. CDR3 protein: CASSPQGANTEAFF. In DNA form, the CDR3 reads TGCGCCAGCAGCCCACAGGGGGCAAACACTGAAGCTTTCTTT.

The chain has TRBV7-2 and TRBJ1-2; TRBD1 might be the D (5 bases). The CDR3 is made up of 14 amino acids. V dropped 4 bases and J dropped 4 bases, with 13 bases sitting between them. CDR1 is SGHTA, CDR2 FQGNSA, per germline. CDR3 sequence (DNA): TGTGCCAGCAGCTCAATAGGACACTTCTATGGCTACACCTTC. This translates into CASSSIGHFYGYTF.

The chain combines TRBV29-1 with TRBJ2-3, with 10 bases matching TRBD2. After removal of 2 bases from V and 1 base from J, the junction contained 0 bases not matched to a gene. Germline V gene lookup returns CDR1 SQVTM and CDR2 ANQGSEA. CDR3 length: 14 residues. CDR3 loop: CSVELAGGTDTQYF. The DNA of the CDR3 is TGCAGCGTTGAACTAGCGGGGGGCACAGATACGCAGTATTTT.